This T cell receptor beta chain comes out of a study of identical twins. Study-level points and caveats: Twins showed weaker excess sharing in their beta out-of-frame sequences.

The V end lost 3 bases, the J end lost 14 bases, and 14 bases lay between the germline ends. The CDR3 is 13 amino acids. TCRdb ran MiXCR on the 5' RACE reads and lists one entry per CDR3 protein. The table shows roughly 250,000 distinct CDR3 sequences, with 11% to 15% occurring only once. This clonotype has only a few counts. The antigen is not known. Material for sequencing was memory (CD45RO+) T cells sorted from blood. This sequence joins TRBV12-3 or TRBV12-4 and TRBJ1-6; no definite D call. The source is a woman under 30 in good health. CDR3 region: CASSLTIDGALHF. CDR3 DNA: TGTGCCAGCAGTTTGACGATTGATGGGGCCCTCCACTTT.